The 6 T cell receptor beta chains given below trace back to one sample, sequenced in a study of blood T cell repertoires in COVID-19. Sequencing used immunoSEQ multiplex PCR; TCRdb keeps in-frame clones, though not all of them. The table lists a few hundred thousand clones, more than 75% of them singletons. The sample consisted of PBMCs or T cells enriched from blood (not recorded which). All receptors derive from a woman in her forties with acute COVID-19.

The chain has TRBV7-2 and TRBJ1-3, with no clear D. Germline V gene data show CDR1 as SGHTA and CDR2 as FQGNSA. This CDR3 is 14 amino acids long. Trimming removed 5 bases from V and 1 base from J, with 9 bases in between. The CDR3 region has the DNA TGTGCCAGCAGCCCGGTCGGTTCTGGAAACACCATATATTTT. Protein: CASSPVGSGNTIYF.

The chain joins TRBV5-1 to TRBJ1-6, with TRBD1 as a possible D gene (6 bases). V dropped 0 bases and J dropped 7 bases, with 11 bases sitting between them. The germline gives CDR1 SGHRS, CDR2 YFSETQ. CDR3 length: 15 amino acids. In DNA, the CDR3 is TGCGCCAGCAGCTTGGCCCCAGGGGTGAATTCACCCCTCCACTTT. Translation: CASSLAPGVNSPLHF.

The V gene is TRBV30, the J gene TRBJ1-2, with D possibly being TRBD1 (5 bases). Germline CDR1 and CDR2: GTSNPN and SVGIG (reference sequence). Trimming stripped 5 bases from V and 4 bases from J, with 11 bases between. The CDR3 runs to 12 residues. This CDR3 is CAWVRDSYGYTF. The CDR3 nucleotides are TGTGCCTGGGTGAGAGACAGCTATGGCTACACCTTC.

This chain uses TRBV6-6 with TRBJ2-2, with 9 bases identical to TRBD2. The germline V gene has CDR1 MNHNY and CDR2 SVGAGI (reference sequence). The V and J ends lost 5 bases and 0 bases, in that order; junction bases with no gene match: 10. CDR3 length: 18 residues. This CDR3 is CASSPSSLAGSNTGELFF. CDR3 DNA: TGTGCCAGCAGTCCCTCGAGTCTAGCGGGGTCGAACACCGGGGAGCTGTTTTTT.

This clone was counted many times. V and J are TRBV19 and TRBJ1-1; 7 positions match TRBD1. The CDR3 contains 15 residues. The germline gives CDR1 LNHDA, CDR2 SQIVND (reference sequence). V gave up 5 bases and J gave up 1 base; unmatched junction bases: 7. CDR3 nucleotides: TGTGCCAGTAGTCCCAACAGGGGAGGGAACACTGAAGCTTTCTTT. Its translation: CASSPNRGGNTEAFF.

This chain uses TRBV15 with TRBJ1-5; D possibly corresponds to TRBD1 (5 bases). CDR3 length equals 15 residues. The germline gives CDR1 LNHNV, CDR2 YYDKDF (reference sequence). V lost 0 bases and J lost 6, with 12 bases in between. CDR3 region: CATSRDMGGGQPQHF. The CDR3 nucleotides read TGTGCCACCAGCAGAGATATGGGGGGGGGTCAGCCCCAGCATTTT.